This T cell receptor (beta chain) was recorded in a study of shared clonotypes between healthy human individuals. The CDR3 extends over 11 amino acids. V lost 5 bases, J lost 7 bases, and 5 bases lay in between. Germline V gives CDR1 WSHSY, CDR2 SAAADI. Genomic DNA (from each subset) was split evenly across several immunoSEQ plates. The assay was immunoSEQ multiplex PCR, and TCRdb's table has in-frame clones only and misses some. The sample yields about 2.1 million clones, 80% to 95% seen once. Naive CD8 cells were CD45RO-negative, positively selected for CCR7, excluding terminally differentiated effector memory CD45RA+ cells.

The specimen was naive CD8+ T cells from PBMCs. This receptor was obtained from a man between 18 and 35 years old in good health. Some clones in this sample may be carry-over from other donors' samples. The chain is built from TRBV10-2 and TRBJ2-2; D is uncertain. The CDR3 region has the DNA TGCGCCAGCAGTTCCGACGGGGAGCTGTTTTTT. Protein sequence: CASSSDGELFF.